The 20 T cell receptor beta chains reported below all come from one sample, sequenced in a study of T cell therapy after organ transplantation. Time point here: 20-29 weeks after completion of therapy. The repertoire was sequenced with immunoSEQ multiplex PCR; TCRdb's copy has only in-frame clones and lacks some. The sample shows roughly 15,000 clones, roughly 87% of them seen only once. Their recognized antigens are unknown. The sequencing here drew on CD8+ T cells from blood, taken after autologous CMV-specific T cell therapy. These receptor sequences come from a human patient who had received a solid organ transplant and had CMV disease. A subset of T cells may come from the graft donor.

This chain joins TRBV7-9 and TRBJ1-3, with D unclear. V was trimmed by 2 bases and J by 0 bases, leaving 8 bases between them. Germline CDR1 and CDR2: SEHNR and FQNEAQ (reference sequence). This CDR3 comprises 15 residues. CDR3 sequence reads: CASSLSTSSGNTIYF. The CDR3 DNA sequence: TGTGCCAGCAGCTTAAGTACGAGCTCTGGAAACACCATATATTTT.

The chain carries TRBV19 and TRBJ2-3; TRBD1 matches at 7 bases. Germline values: CDR1 LNHDA, CDR2 SQIVND (reference sequence). V dropped 1 base and J dropped 2; count of bases not matched to a gene: 3. This CDR3 is built from 15 residues. Here the CDR3 DNA reads TGTGCCAGTAGTATAGTCGGGACAGCCACAGATACGCAGTATTTT. Translating gives CASSIVGTATDTQYF.

The CDR3 sequence is CASSSQGTVAEQYF. DNA of the CDR3: TGTGCCAGCAGTTCGCAAGGGACAGTCGCCGAGCAGTACTTC. The chain employs TRBV6-6 and TRBJ2-7; 7 positions agree with TRBD1. V dropped 4 bases and J dropped 6; count of bases not matched to a gene: 9. Per the germline V gene, CDR1 is MNHNY and CDR2 is SVGAGI (reference sequence). The CDR3 is made up of 14 amino acids.

A note on this clone: The sample has other DNA sequences that encode this CDR3 too. The chain has TRBV29-1 and TRBJ2-7; 9 nucleotides match TRBD1. After removal of 2 bases from V and 3 bases from J, the junction contained 2 bases not matched to a gene. Looked up from germline, CDR1 is SQVTM and CDR2 is ANQGSEA. The CDR3 loop spans 13 amino acids. CDR3 amino acids: CSVEPTGGYEQYF. CDR3 nucleotides: TGCAGCGTTGAACCGACAGGGGGCTACGAGCAGTACTTC.

The chain uses TRBV7-6 and TRBJ1-5; D remains unclear. The CDR3 loop spans 14 amino acids. The germline V and J ends were trimmed by 3 bases and 6 bases, with 12 bases remaining between them. Per the germline V gene, CDR1 is SGHVS and CDR2 is FNYEAQ. The CDR3 is CASSFFGTGQPQHF. Written as DNA, the CDR3 is TGTGCCAGCAGCTTTTTTGGTACGGGTCAGCCCCAGCATTTT.

The CDR3 DNA reads TGTGCCAGCAGTCGTAGGGAATTATCCCACGAGCAGTACTTC. Its protein product is CASSRRELSHEQYF. The chain carries TRBV27 and TRBJ2-7; no clear D. Trimming stripped 5 bases from V and 5 bases from J, with 16 bases between. Germline V lookup: CDR1 MNHEY, CDR2 SMNVEV (reference sequence). The CDR3 has 14 residues.

The chain is built from TRBV9 and TRBJ2-6; D gene uncertain. V was pared by 4 bases and J by 3 bases, with 11 bases between. This CDR3 comprises 15 residues. Germline values: CDR1 SGDLS, CDR2 YYNGEE. The CDR3 DNA is TGTGCCAGCAGCCCGACTTCGCTTGGGGCCAACGTCCTGACTTTC. Encoded protein: CASSPTSLGANVLTF.

The DNA for the CDR3 is TGCGCCAGCAGCTTGGACGGACAGCCAACCTACGAGCAGTACTTC. It is translated as CASSLDGQPTYEQYF. The chain employs TRBV5-1 and TRBJ2-7, with a tentative D call TRBD1 (6 bases). The CDR3 has 15 residues. Germline V gives CDR1 SGHRS, CDR2 YFSETQ. The V end lost 0 bases, the J end lost 2 bases, and 12 bases lay between the germline ends.

This CDR3 reads CASSATLNEQFF. CDR3 nucleotides: TGCGCCAGCAGCGCGACTTTGAATGAGCAGTTCTTC. V is TRBV10-1 and J is TRBJ2-1; no definite D call. The V gene lost 6 bases and the J gene lost 7 bases, with 10 bases spanning the gap. The length of the CDR3 is 12 residues. The germline CDR1 and CDR2 sequences are WNHNN and SYGVQD (reference sequence).

V is TRBV6-4 and J is TRBJ1-5; D is uncertain. Between the trimmed V and J ends, which lost 0 bases and 2 bases, there was a span of 8 bases. The CDR3 runs 15 residues. The germline CDR1 and CDR2 sequences are MRHNA and SNTAGT. The CDR3 loop is CASSDSAGGNQPQHF. CDR3 bases: TGTGCCAGCAGTGACTCGGCCGGAGGCAATCAGCCCCAGCATTTT.

The chain links TRBV7-9 to TRBJ2-7; 8 bases align to TRBD2. This CDR3 has 17 residues. V lost 6 bases and J lost 5; bases outside the gene matches: 18. Germline values: CDR1 SEHNR, CDR2 FQNEAQ (reference sequence). The CDR3 DNA is TGTGCCAGCAGTTTGGGGATCGGGAGGGCCAATTCCCACGAGCAGTACTTC. Its protein is CASSLGIGRANSHEQYF. The full variable domain, with the rest looked up from reference TRBV7-9 and TRBJ2-7, is DTGVSQNPRHKITKRGQNVTFRCDPISEHNRLYWYRQTLGQGPEFLTYFQNEAQLEKSRLLSDRFSAERPKGSFSTLEIQRTEQGDSAMYLCASSLGIGRANSHEQYFGPGTRLTVT.

The V and J genes are TRBV7-8 and TRBJ2-1, with 8 bases fitting TRBD2. With 5 bases clipped from V and 8 bases from J, the junction kept 8 bases outside the gene matches. In germline, CDR1 is SGHVS, CDR2 FQNEAQ. The CDR3 loop spans 14 amino acids. The CDR3 sequence is CASSPPPGGDEQFF. For the CDR3, the DNA is TGTGCCAGCAGCCCCCCTCCGGGAGGGGATGAGCAGTTCTTC.

The chain links TRBV7-8 to TRBJ2-1; 11 nucleotides line up with TRBD2. V lost 2 bases, J lost 8 bases, and 11 bases stayed unmatched. CDR3 length: 17 residues. CDR1 and CDR2 (germline): SGHVS, FQNEAQ. CDR3 region: CASSLRLAGGLSYEQFF. The CDR3, as DNA: TGTGCCAGCAGCTTACGGCTAGCGGGAGGTTTATCGTATGAGCAGTTCTTC.

The rearrangement uses TRBV7-6 and TRBJ2-1, with D unresolved. CDR1 and CDR2 (germline): SGHVS, FNYEAQ. Trimming left V 5 bases short and J 5 bases short, with 13 bases between. The CDR3 sequence is 14 residues long. The CDR3 sequence: CASSPTVRDNEQFF. The CDR3 DNA reads TGTGCCAGCAGCCCCACTGTCCGAGACAATGAGCAGTTCTTC.

The chain uses TRBV2 and TRBJ2-7; no reliable D call. This CDR3 spans 10 amino acids. V was shortened by 8 bases and J by 2 bases, with 4 bases between the two germline ends. Germline values: CDR1 SNHLY, CDR2 FYNNEI. CDR3: CASSTYEQYF. The CDR3 coding sequence is TGTGCCAGCTCCACCTACGAGCAGTACTTC.

The chain has TRBV9 and TRBJ1-2; perhaps TRBD1 as D (6 bases). The length of the CDR3 is 15 residues. V was shortened by 3 bases and J by 0 bases, with 12 bases between the two germline ends. Germline values: CDR1 SGDLS, CDR2 YYNGEE. CDR3 in DNA: TGTGCCAGCAGCGCACAGGGTGACACTAACTATGGCTACACCTTC. It is translated as CASSAQGDTNYGYTF.

This sequence joins TRBV13 and TRBJ1-3; D not resolved. Germline-derived CDR1 and CDR2 are PRHDT and FYEKMQ (reference sequence). The CDR3 is 14 amino acids. V was pared by 3 bases and J by 0 bases, with 6 bases between. CDR3 coding DNA: TGTGCCAGCAGCTTTGGGAACTCTGGAAACACCATATATTTT. Its translation is CASSFGNSGNTIYF.

The chain couples TRBV5-8 to TRBJ1-1; 7 bases map to TRBD1. V shed 7 bases, J shed 4 bases, and the junction held 16 bases outside the gene matches. The CDR3 consists of 16 residues. CDR1 is SGHTS, CDR2 YDEGEE, per germline. The CDR3 nucleotides read TGTGCCAGCGGTCCACAGGGGAACAGAGGATTCACTGAAGCTTTCTTT. Translation gives CASGPQGNRGFTEAFF.

The chain is built from TRBV10-1 and TRBJ2-5, with D possibly matching TRBD2 (5 bases). V was cut by 8 bases and J by 5 bases, with 9 bases left in between. The CDR3 extends over 11 amino acids. Germline assignment: CDR1 WNHNN and CDR2 SYGVQD (reference sequence). In DNA form, the CDR3 reads TGCGCCAGCCCTAGAGGGGAGACCCAGTACTTC. It translates to CASPRGETQYF.

The CDR3 region has the DNA TGTGCCACCAGCAGGGCGGATCCAACTAATGAAAAACTGTTTTTT. Amino acid sequence: CATSRADPTNEKLFF. This chain uses TRBV15 with TRBJ1-4; D is unresolved. V lost 3 bases and J 0 bases, leaving 8 bases between the germline ends. Germline CDR1 is LNHNV and CDR2 is YYDKDF (reference sequence). The CDR3 loop spans 15 amino acids.